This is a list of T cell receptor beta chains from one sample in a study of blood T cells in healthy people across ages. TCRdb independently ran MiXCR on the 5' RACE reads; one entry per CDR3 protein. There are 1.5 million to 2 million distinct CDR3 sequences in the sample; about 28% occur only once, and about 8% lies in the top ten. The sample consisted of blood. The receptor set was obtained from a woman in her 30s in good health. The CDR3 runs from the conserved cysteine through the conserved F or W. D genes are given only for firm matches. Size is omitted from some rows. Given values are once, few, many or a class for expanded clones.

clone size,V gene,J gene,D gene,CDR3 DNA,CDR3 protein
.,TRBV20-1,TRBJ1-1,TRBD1,TGCAGTGCAAGACAACAGGGGGCGGCCACTGAAGCTTTCTTT,CSARQQGAATEAFF
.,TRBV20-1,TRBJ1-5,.,TGCAGTGCTAGAGAGGAGGGAAAGGTTGATCAGCCCCAGCATTTT,CSAREEGKVDQPQHF
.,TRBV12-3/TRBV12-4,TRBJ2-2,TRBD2,TGTGCCAGCAGTTTCGGACTAGCGGGGGGATACGTGAACACCGGGGAGCTGTTTTTT,CASSFGLAGGYVNTGELFF
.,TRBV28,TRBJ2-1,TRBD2,TGTGCCAGCAAGGGGGGAAGGAGGTGGCTAGCGGGGGGTCATGAGCAGTTCTTC,CASKGGRRWLAGGHEQFF
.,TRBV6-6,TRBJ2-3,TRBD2,TGTGCCAGCACTGGCGGGGGGGCTAGAGATGCGCAGTATTTT,CASTGGGARDAQYF
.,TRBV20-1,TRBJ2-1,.,TGCAGTGCTTTCGGCCTAGTTACAGGTGGCCCTAAGTCCGGCTTCCGGGGCAATGAGCAGTTCTTC,CSAFGLVTGGPKSGFRGNEQFF
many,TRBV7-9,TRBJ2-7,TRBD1,TGTGCCAGCACCTTCCAACCGGGACAGGGGGACGAGCAGTACTTC,CASTFQPGQGDEQYF
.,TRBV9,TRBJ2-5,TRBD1,TGTGCCAGCAGCGCTGGCGACAGGGCATACGGGCAGTACTTC,CASSAGDRAYGQYF
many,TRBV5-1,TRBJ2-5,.,TGCGCCAGGGGGCGCCTCCGACAAGAGACCCAGTACTTC,CARGRLRQETQYF
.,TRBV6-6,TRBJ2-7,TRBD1,TGTGCCTGCAGTTTGGACAGGGGCGGGGAGCAGTACTTC,CACSLDRGGEQYF
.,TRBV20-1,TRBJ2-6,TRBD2,TGCAGTGCTAGGAGCGGGGGGGGCTCTGGGGCCAACGTCCTGACTTTC,CSARSGGGSGANVLTF
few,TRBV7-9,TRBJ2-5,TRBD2,TGTGCCAGCAGCGCCCGGACTAGCGGGTCAGAGACCCAGTACTTC,CASSARTSGSETQYF
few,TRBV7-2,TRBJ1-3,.,TGTGCCAGCAGCTCGAACTCTGGAAACACCATATATTTT,CASSSNSGNTIYF
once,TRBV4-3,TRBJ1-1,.,TGCGCCAGCAGCCATGATAACGGGAACACTGAAGCTTTCTTT,CASSHDNGNTEAFF
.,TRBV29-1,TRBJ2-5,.,TGCAGCGTTGACTGGGCGGACAGCCAAGAGACCCAGTACTTC,CSVDWADSQETQYF
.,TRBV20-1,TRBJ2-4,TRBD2,TGCAGTGCTCGCAGCGGGAGTTTTGCCAAAAACATTCAGTACTTC,CSARSGSFAKNIQYF
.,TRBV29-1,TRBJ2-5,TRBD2,TGCAGCGTTGATCGCTTCCCGGCTAGCGGGGGGGCTCGGGAGACCCAGTACTTC,CSVDRFPASGGARETQYF
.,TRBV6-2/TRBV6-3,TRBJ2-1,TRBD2,TGTGCCAGCAGTTACTTAGCGGGGGGCCCCCGATACAATGAGCAGTTCTTC,CASSYLAGGPRYNEQFF
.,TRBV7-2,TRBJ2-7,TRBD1,TGTGCCAGCAGCAAAAATAGGCAGGGGGATTACGAGCAGTACTTC,CASSKNRQGDYEQYF
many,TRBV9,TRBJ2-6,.,TGTGCCAGCAGCGTAGGTGCGGCGGTCTCTGGGGCCAACGTCCTGACTTTC,CASSVGAAVSGANVLTF
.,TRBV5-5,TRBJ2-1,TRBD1,TGTGCCAGCAGCTGCGGACAGGGTCTGAATGAGCAGTTCTTC,CASSCGQGLNEQFF
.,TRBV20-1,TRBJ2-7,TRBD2,TGCAGTGCTAGATCTAGCGGGACTAGCTCCTACGAGCAGTACTTC,CSARSSGTSSYEQYF
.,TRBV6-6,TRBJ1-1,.,TGTGCCAGCAGTTCACCCGACATTACCATGAACATTGAAGCTTTCTTT,CASSSPDITMNIEAFF
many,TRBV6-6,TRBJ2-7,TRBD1,TGTGCCAGCAGGACAGGGGGCCAAAGCTCCTACGAGCAGTACTTC,CASRTGGQSSYEQYF
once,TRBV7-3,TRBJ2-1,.,TGTGCCAGCAGCCTTACACGGACTAACCCCTACAATGAGCAGTTCTTC,CASSLTRTNPYNEQFF
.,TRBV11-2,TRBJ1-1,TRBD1,TGTGCCAGCAGCTGGCCGGAGACAGGGACGAACACTGAAGCTTTCTTT,CASSWPETGTNTEAFF
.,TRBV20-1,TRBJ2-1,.,TGCAGTGCTAGCCTCGGCCATGACGACTACAATGAGCAGTTCTTC,CSASLGHDDYNEQFF
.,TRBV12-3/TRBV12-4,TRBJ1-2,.,TGTGCCAGCAGTTTACCTCAGGTCGGTGGCTGCACCTTC,CASSLPQVGGCTF
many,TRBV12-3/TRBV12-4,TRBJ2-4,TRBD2,TGTGCCAGCAGCCAGAGCGGGAGCGTAGGCAAAAACATTCAGTACTTC,CASSQSGSVGKNIQYF
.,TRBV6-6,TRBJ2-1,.,TGTGCCAGTTGGGGGGGCATCCAAGTCAATGAGCAGTTCTTC,CASWGGIQVNEQFF
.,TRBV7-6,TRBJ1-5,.,TGTGCCAGCAGCTTAGATCCGACAAACCCCCAGCATTTT,CASSLDPTNPQHF
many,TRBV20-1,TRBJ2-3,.,TGCAGTGCTAGAGTAGGGATTCTGGATACGCAGTATTTT,CSARVGILDTQYF
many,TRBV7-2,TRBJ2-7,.,TGTGCCAGCAGCCCGACCCGGGGGACTTCCTCCTACGAGCAGTACTTC,CASSPTRGTSSYEQYF
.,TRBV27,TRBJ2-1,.,TGTGCCAGCAGACCCAGCGACTACAATGAGCAGTTCTTC,CASRPSDYNEQFF
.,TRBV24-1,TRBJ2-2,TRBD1,TGTGCCACCAGTGATGCTGGACAGGGGGTCACCGGGGAGCTGTTTTTT,CATSDAGQGVTGELFF
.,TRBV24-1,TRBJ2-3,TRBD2,TGTGCCGCGGGGGGGCCCACAGATACGCAGTATTTT,CAAGGPTDTQYF
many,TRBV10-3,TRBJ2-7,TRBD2,TGTGCCATCAGTGCCCCGGGACTAGCGGGAGGGAGCTCCTACGAGCAGTACTTC,CAISAPGLAGGSSYEQYF
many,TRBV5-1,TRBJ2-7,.,TGCGCCAGCAGCGCCGCCACAGGGCCTAGCTCCTACGAGCAGTACTTC,CASSAATGPSSYEQYF
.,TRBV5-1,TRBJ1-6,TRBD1,TGCGCCAGCAGCGCTGTATGGACAGGGCAGGAATCACCCCTCCACTTT,CASSAVWTGQESPLHF
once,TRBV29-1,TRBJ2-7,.,TGCAGCGGCCGACGGGGGGCCTGGGAGCAGTACTTC,CSGRRGAWEQYF
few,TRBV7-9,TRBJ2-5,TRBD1,TGTGCCAGCAGGCGGGACAGGGGACAGACCCAGTACTTC,CASRRDRGQTQYF
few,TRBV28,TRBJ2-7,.,TGTGCCAGCAGTCGGGGACTGATGAACGAGCAGTACTTC,CASSRGLMNEQYF
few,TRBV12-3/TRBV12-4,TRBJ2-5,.,TGTGCCAGCAGTCCGCGTGGCCCACAGCAGTACTTC,CASSPRGPQQYF
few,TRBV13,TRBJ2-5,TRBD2,TGTGCCAGCAGCTTAGGAACTAGCGGGGTGAAAGAAGAGACCCAGTACTTC,CASSLGTSGVKEETQYF